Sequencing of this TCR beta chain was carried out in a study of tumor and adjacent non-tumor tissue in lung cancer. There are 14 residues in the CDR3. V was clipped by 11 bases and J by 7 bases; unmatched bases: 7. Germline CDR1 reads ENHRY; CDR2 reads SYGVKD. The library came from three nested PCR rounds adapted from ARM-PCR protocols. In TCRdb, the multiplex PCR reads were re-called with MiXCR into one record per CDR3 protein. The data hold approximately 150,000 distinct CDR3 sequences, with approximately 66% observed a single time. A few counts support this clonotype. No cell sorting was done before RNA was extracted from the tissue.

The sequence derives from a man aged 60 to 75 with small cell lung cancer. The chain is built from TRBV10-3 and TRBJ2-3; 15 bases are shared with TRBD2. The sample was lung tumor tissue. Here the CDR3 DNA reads TGTGCCCTAGGGACTAGCGGGAGGAGGAATACGCAGTATTTT. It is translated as CALGTSGRRNTQYF.